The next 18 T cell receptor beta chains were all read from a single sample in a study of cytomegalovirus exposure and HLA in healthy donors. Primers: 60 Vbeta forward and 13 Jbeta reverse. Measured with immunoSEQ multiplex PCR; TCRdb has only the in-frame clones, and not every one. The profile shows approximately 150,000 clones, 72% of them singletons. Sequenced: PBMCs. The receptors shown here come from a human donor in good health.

In DNA, the CDR3 is TGTGCCATCAGGGGACAGGGGACTCTCTACGAGCAGTACTTC. Translated: CAIRGQGTLYEQYF. The genes are TRBV10-3 and TRBJ2-7; 10 positions agree with TRBD1. This CDR3 spans 14 amino acids. Germline trimming cut 6 bases from V and 3 bases from J; bases unmatched to any gene: 5. CDR1 is ENHRY and CDR2 is SYGVKD in the germline V gene.

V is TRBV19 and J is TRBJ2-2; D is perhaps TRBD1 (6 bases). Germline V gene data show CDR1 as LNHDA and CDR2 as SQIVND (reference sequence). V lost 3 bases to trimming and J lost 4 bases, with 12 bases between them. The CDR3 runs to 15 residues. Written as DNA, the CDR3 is TGTGCCAGTAGTATCGGACAGATACGCACCGGGGAGCTGTTTTTT. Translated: CASSIGQIRTGELFF.

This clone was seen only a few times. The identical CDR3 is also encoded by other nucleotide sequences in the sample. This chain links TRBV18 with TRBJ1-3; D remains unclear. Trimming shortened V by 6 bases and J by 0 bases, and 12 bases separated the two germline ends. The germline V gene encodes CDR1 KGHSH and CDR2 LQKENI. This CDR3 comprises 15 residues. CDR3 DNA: TGTGCCAGCTCGCCCCCCCTAAGCTCTGGAAACACCATATATTTT. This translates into CASSPPLSSGNTIYF.

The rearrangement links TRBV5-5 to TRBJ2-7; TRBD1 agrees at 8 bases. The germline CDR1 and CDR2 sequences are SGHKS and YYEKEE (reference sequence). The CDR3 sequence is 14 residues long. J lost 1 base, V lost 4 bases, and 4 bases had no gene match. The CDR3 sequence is CASSVGDRSYEQYF. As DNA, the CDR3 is TGTGCCAGCAGCGTAGGGGACAGGTCCTACGAGCAGTACTTC.

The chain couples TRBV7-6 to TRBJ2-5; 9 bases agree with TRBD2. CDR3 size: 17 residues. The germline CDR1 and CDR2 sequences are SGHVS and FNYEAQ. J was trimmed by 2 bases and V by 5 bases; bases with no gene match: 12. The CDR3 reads CASSRLPAGGRQETQYF. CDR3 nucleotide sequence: TGTGCCAGCAGCCGACTCCCAGCGGGGGGCCGACAAGAGACCCAGTACTTC.

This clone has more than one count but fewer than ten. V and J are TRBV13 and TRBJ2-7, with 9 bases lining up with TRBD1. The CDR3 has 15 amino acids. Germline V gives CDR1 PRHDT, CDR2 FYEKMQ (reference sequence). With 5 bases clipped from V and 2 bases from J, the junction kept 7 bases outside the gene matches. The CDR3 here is CASSPRTGDPYEQYF. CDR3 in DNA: TGTGCCAGCAGCCCGAGGACAGGGGACCCCTACGAGCAGTACTTC.

CDR3 nucleotides: TGTGCCAGCAGCTTAACTTTGGCAGGAGGTGGCTACACCTTC. This gives the protein CASSLTLAGGGYTF. The chain uses TRBV7-3 and TRBJ1-2; D ambiguous. V was cut by 0 bases and J by 7 bases, with 12 bases left in between. CDR1 SGHTA and CDR2 FQGTGA come from the germline V gene. The CDR3 has 14 residues.

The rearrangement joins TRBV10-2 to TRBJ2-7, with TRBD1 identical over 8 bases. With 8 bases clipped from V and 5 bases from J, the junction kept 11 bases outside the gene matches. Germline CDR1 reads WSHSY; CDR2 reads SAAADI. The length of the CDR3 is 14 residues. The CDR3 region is CASLGQGDRDEQYF. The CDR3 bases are TGCGCCAGCTTAGGACAGGGCGATCGGGACGAGCAGTACTTC.

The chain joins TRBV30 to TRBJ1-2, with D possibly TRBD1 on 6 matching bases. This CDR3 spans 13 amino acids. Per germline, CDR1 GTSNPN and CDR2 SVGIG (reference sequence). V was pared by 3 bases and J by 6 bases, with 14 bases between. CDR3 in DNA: TGTGCCTGGAGCCTAACAGGGAGGGATGGCTACACCTTC. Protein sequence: CAWSLTGRDGYTF.

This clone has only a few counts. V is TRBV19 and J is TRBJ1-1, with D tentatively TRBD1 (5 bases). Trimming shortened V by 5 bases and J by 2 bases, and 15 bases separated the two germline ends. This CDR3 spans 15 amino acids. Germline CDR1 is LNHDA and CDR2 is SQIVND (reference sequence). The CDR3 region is CASSPPGGRNTEAFF. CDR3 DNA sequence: TGTGCCAGTAGTCCCCCGGGGGGGAGAAACACTGAAGCTTTCTTT.

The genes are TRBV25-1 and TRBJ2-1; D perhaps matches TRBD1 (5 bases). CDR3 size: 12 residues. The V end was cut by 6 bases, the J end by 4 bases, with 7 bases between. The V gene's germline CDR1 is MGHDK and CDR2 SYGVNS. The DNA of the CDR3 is TGTGCCAGCAGCGACAGTTACAATGAGCAGTTCTTC. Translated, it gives CASSDSYNEQFF.

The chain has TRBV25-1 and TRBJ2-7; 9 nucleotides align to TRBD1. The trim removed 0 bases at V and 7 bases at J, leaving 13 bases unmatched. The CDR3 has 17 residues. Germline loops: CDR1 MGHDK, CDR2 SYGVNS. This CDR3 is CASSEYIPGQGMGEQYF. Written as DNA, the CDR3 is TGTGCCAGCAGTGAATATATCCCGGGACAGGGTATGGGGGAGCAGTACTTC.

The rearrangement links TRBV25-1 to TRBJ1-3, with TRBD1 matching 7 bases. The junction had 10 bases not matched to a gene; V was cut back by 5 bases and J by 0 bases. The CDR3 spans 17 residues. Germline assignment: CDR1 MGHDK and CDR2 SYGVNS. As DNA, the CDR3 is TGTGCCAGCAGTACACGGACAGGCCTTGACTCTGGAAACACCATATATTTT. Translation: CASSTRTGLDSGNTIYF.

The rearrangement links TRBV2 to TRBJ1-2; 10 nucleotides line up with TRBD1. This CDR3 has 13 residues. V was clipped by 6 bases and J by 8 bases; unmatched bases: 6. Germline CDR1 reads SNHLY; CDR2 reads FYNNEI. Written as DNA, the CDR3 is TGTGCCAGCAGGGGGGACAGGGGAAGCGGCTACACCTTC. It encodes CASRGDRGSGYTF.

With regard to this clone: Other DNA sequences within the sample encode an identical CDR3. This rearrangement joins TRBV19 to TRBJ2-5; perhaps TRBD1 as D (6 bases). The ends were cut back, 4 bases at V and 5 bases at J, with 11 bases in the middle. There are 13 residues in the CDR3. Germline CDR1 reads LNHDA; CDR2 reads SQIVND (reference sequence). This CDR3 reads CASSTQGAETQYF. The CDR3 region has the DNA TGTGCCAGTAGTACACAGGGTGCGGAGACCCAGTACTTC.

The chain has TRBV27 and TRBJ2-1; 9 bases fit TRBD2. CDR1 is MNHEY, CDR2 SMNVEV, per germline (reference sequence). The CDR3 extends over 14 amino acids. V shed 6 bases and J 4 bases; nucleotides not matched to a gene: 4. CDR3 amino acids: CASRLAGNYNEQFF. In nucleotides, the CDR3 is TGTGCCAGCAGGCTAGCGGGGAATTACAATGAGCAGTTCTTC.

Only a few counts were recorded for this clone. In DNA form, the CDR3 reads TGTGCCAGCAGTCGAACAGGGGGCAATCAGCCCCAGCATTTT. Protein product: CASSRTGGNQPQHF. The chain employs TRBV6-5 and TRBJ1-5; 7 positions agree with TRBD1. CDR1 and CDR2 from the germline V gene are MNHEY and SVGAGI. V dropped 5 bases and J dropped 2; count of bases not matched to a gene: 3. This CDR3 spans 14 amino acids.

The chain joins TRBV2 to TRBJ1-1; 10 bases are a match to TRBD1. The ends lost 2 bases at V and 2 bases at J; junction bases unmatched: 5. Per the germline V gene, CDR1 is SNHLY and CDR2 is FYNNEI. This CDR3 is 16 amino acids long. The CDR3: CASSERGQGLNTEAFF. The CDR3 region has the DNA TGTGCCAGCAGTGAAAGGGGACAGGGGCTCAACACTGAAGCTTTCTTT. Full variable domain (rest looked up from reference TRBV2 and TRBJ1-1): EPEVTQTPSHQVTQMGQEVILRCVPISNHLYFYWYRQILGQKVEFLVSFYNNEISEKSEIFDDQFSVERPDGSNFTLKIRSTKLEDSAMYFCASSERGQGLNTEAFFGQGTRLTVV.